A selection of T cell receptor beta chains follows, all from one sample in a study of T cells after yellow fever vaccination. TCRdb used MiXCR to reprocess the 5' RACE reads, holding one entry per CDR3 protein. The data hold approximately 610,000 distinct CDR3 sequences, with about 17% observed a single time. The input for sequencing was PBMCs, taken 5 days after the first yellow fever vaccination. These receptors were obtained from a man between 18 and 35 years old who received the YFV17D yellow fever vaccine. Each CDR3 is given with its conserved first and last residue. Clone size is not always given. Where it is, it says once, few, many or a class for expanded clones.

CASSQKTSGGAHYNEQFF	TRBV27	18	many	TRBJ2-1
CASSFWSGSVETQYF	TRBV7-2	15	.	TRBJ2-5
CAISDRRDSFRSPDTQYF	TRBV10-3	18	few	TRBJ2-3
CASRLRVGRPYEQYF	TRBV6-5	15	few	TRBJ2-7
CASSLMGSPYNEQFF	TRBV11-2	15	.	TRBJ2-1
CASSLGGGPNQPQHF	TRBV5-1	15	many	TRBJ1-5
CASSSPGHDNQPQHF	TRBV12-3/TRBV12-4	15	.	TRBJ1-5
CASSQGGEGGRDTQYF	TRBV4-2	16	few	TRBJ2-3
CASSPQGAFGDTQYF	TRBV5-1	15	few	TRBJ2-3
CASTPDRDSGNTIYF	TRBV12-3/TRBV12-4	15	.	TRBJ1-3